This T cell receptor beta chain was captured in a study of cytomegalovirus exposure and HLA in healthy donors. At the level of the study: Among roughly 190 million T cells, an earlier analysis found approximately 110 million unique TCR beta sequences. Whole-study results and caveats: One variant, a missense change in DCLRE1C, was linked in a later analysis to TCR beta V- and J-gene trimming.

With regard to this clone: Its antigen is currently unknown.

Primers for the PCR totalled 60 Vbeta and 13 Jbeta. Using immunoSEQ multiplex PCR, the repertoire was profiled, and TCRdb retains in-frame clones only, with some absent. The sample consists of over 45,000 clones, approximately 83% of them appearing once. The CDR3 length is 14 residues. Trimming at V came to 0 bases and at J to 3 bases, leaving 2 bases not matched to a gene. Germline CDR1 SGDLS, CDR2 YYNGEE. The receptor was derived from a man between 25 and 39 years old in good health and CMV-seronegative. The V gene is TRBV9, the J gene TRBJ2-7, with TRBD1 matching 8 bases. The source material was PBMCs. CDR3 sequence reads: CASSVEGTGYEQYF. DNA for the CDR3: TGTGCCAGCAGCGTAGAGGGGACAGGCTACGAGCAGTACTTC.